The clone carrying this T cell receptor beta chain showed up just once. Its antigen is not identified. The source of the sample is a study of cytomegalovirus exposure and HLA in healthy donors. The wider study: A later analysis reported the 130 or so validation repertoires used the same platform as the approximately 650 first-cohort repertoires.

Study-level findings and limits: Most TCR sequences were rare, but some public TCRs occurred in many donors. In the 120 validation repertoires, just under 95% of cluster scores exceeded 0, per a later analysis.

CDR1 MNHEY and CDR2 SVGAGI come from the germline V gene. V lost 4 bases to trimming and J lost 7 bases; unmatched junction nucleotides: 12. This CDR3 has 15 amino acids. Sequenced by immunoSEQ multiplex PCR; TCRdb stores in-frame clones only, minus some. The sample gives 75,000 to 85,000 clones, just over 90% of which show up once; about 2.2% is in the top ten. The donors formed part of the approximately 120-subject validation cohort, distinct from the approximately 670-subject first cohort. The rearrangement joins TRBV6-5 to TRBJ2-7, with 8 bases matching TRBD1. The sequence derives from a man aged 25 to 45 in good health and CMV-seronegative. The sequencing sample was made of PBMCs. Written as DNA, the CDR3 is TGTGCCAGCAGTTTTGAAACGACAGGGGCAGGGGAGCAGTACTTC. It yields the protein CASSFETTGAGEQYF.